The 31 T cell receptor beta chains below were found in one sample sequenced in a study of T cells in localized non-small cell lung cancer (dated by TCRdb to the early 2020s). The receptor library was made with the immunoSEQ multiplex PCR assay. TCRdb mirrors the immuneACCESS table, restricted to in-frame sequences. Some clones are absent from its copies; in checked studies, under half trace to an unresolved V gene, and the reason for the others is unknown. This sample holds under 35,000 clones; around 92% were observed only once. Of the sample, 4% to 5% is held by the ten largest clones. This specimen consisted of peripheral blood mononuclear cells, obtained before any cancer treatment. These receptors were collected from a woman between 40 and 69 years old with stage III lung adenocarcinoma.

This rearrangement joins TRBV11-2 to TRBJ2-1; 10 bases match TRBD2. The junction had 6 bases not matched to a gene; V was cut back by 6 bases and J by 4 bases. Germline V gene lookup returns CDR1 SGHAT and CDR2 FQNNGV. The CDR3 runs to 15 residues. As DNA, the CDR3 is TGTGCCAGCAGTTTTAGCGGGAGGCGTTACAATGAGCAGTTCTTC. Protein product: CASSFSGRRYNEQFF.

This chain uses TRBV10-3 with TRBJ2-1, with TRBD2 matching over 7 bases. Germline V gene lookup returns CDR1 ENHRY and CDR2 SYGVKD. V shed 5 bases and J 7 bases; nucleotides not matched to a gene: 11. This CDR3 spans 15 amino acids. The CDR3 reads CAISPGGRGVNEQFF. CDR3 DNA sequence: TGTGCCATCAGTCCGGGCGGGAGAGGGGTAAATGAGCAGTTCTTC.

This clone has more than one count but fewer than ten. The V and J genes are TRBV28 and TRBJ2-7; D is possibly TRBD1 (5 bases). CDR1 and CDR2 from the germline V gene are MDHEN and SYDVKM. With 6 bases removed from V and 0 bases from J, the gap between germline ends came to 9 bases. The CDR3 totals 13 residues. The CDR3 coding sequence is TGTGCCAGCAGCTCGACAGACTCCTACGAGCAGTACTTC. Its protein is CASSSTDSYEQYF. The entire variable domain, with the rest obtained from reference TRBV28 and TRBJ2-7, is as follows: DVKVTQSSRYLVKRTGEKVFLECVQDMDHENMFWYRQDPGLGLRLIYFSYDVKMKEKGDIPEGYSVSREKKERFSLILESASTNQTSMYLCASSSTDSYEQYFGPGTRLTVT.

V gene TRBV30 combines with J gene TRBJ2-2; TRBD2 matches 8 bases. Per germline, CDR1 GTSNPN and CDR2 SVGIG (reference sequence). Trimming at V came to 0 bases and at J to 5 bases, leaving 11 bases not matched to a gene. CDR3 length: 17 amino acids. The CDR3 nucleotides read TGTGCCTGGAGTGTACGAGCGGGACTAGGAATTACCGGGGAGCTGTTTTTT. This codes for CAWSVRAGLGITGELFF.

This clone was counted once. V and J are TRBV6-5 and TRBJ2-1, with D unclear. The ends were cut back, 5 bases at V and 0 bases at J, with 11 bases in the middle. This CDR3 has 15 amino acids. Germline values: CDR1 MNHEY, CDR2 SVGAGI. CDR3 bases: TGTGCCAGCAGTCCAACCAGGAGCTCCTACAATGAGCAGTTCTTC. This sequence encodes CASSPTRSSYNEQFF.

The chain combines TRBV18 with TRBJ2-1; 10 bases fit TRBD1. The CDR3 is 15 amino acids. J gave up 7 bases and V 3 bases, and 6 bases lay outside the gene matches. Germline loops: CDR1 KGHSH, CDR2 LQKENI. DNA for the CDR3: TGTGCCAGCTCACCCGGACAGGGGGAGCCTAATGAGCAGTTCTTC. Protein product: CASSPGQGEPNEQFF.

Comment on this clone: A read error may account for a junction end that differs from germline. The CDR3 is CASSLEGDTEAFF. CDR3 sequence (DNA): TGTGCCAGCAGCCTGGAGGGGGACACAGAAGCTTTCTTT. The chain carries TRBV6-1 and TRBJ1-1; tentatively, D is TRBD1 (6 bases). Looked up from germline, CDR1 is MNHNS and CDR2 is SASEGT. The CDR3 is 13 residues long.

This chain uses TRBV7-9 with TRBJ1-2; 8 positions agree with TRBD1. The germline CDR1 and CDR2 sequences are SEHNR and FQNEAQ (reference sequence). The CDR3 consists of 13 residues. Unmatched junction bases numbered 6, after V lost 5 bases and J lost 7 bases. The CDR3 region is CASSVGQDRGYTF. The CDR3 region has the DNA TGTGCCAGCAGCGTGGGACAGGACCGTGGCTACACCTTC. The full variable domain, with the rest looked up from reference TRBV7-9 and TRBJ1-2, is DTGVSQNPRHKITKRGQNVTFRCDPISEHNRLYWYRQTLGQGPEFLTYFQNEAQLEKSRLLSDRFSAERPKGSFSTLEIQRTEQGDSAMYLCASSVGQDRGYTFGSGTRLTVV.

The chain joins TRBV5-4 to TRBJ2-4; 10 positions match TRBD1. The CDR3 runs 14 residues. Trimming took 3 bases from V and 6 from J; bases not matched to a gene: 3. Germline-derived CDR1 and CDR2 are SGHNT and YYREEE (reference sequence). The CDR3 here is CASSSRTGGNIQYF. For the CDR3, the DNA is TGTGCCAGCAGCTCCCGGACAGGGGGAAACATTCAGTACTTC.

This chain joins TRBV10-3 and TRBJ1-1; D gene ambiguous. V was clipped by 6 bases and J by 5 bases, with 10 bases between them. The germline V gene has CDR1 ENHRY and CDR2 SYGVKD. This CDR3 has 12 residues. The CDR3 DNA is TGTGCCATCAGCAAAGGTTCAACTGAAGCTTTCTTT. It is translated as CAISKGSTEAFF.

The genes are TRBV6-6 and TRBJ1-5; 9 nucleotides match TRBD1. The CDR3 loop spans 15 amino acids. The trim removed 4 bases at V and 2 bases at J, leaving 3 bases unmatched. Germline V lookup: CDR1 MNHNY, CDR2 SVGAGI (reference sequence). CDR3 protein: CASSSDRGGNQPQHF. The CDR3 DNA reads as TGTGCCAGCAGTTCGGACAGGGGCGGCAATCAGCCCCAGCATTTT.

The genes are TRBV5-6 and TRBJ1-1; D is uncertain. The ends were cut back, 5 bases at V and 1 base at J, with 9 bases in the middle. This CDR3 has 13 amino acids. Germline CDR1 reads SGHDT; CDR2 reads YYEEEE. The CDR3, as DNA: TGTGCCAGCAGTTTCAGGACGAACACTGAAGCTTTCTTT. This codes for CASSFRTNTEAFF.

This chain connects TRBV2 to TRBJ2-1; D not resolved. Germline assignment: CDR1 SNHLY and CDR2 FYNNEI. Trimming shortened V by 5 bases and J by 5 bases, and 16 bases separated the two germline ends. This CDR3 region has 15 residues. CDR3 sequence reads: CASSMDGPPNNEQFF. In DNA form, the CDR3 reads TGTGCCAGCAGTATGGACGGCCCGCCGAACAATGAGCAGTTCTTC.

This chain uses TRBV6-5 with TRBJ2-7; D ambiguous. V lost 5 bases, J lost 0 bases, and 5 bases lay in between. CDR3 length equals 12 residues. Germline V CDR1 and CDR2: MNHEY, SVGAGI. The CDR3 nucleotides read TGTGCCAGCAGTCACAGCTCCTACGAGCAGTACTTC. The encoded protein is CASSHSSYEQYF.

The chain carries TRBV18 and TRBJ2-6, with D unclear. CDR3 size: 15 residues. Germline CDR1 KGHSH, CDR2 LQKENI. Trimming cost V 0 bases and J 5 bases, with 8 bases left between them. As DNA, the CDR3 is TGTGCCAGCTCACCACCGGACGGTCGGGCCAACGTCCTGACTTTC. Translated: CASSPPDGRANVLTF.

The rearrangement uses TRBV30 and TRBJ1-6; D not resolved. This CDR3 comprises 14 residues. Trimming left V 5 bases short and J 10 bases short, with 18 bases between. CDR1 GTSNPN and CDR2 SVGIG come from the germline V gene (reference sequence). In DNA, the CDR3 is TGTGCCTGGTCCTTGGGAGGTAGTAGATCACCCCTCCACTTT. Amino acids: CAWSLGGSRSPLHF. Complete variable domain (other parts from reference TRBV30 and TRBJ1-6): SQTIHQWPATLVQPVGSPLSLECTVEGTSNPNLYWYRQAAGRGLQLLFYSVGIGQISSEVPQNLSASRPQDRQFILSSKKLLLSDSGFYLCAWSLGGSRSPLHFGNGTRLTVT.

The chain employs TRBV6-6 and TRBJ2-1; 10 bases fit TRBD2. V was clipped by 4 bases and J by 0 bases; unmatched bases: 3. The CDR3 runs 16 residues. Germline values: CDR1 MNHNY, CDR2 SVGAGI (reference sequence). DNA for the CDR3: TGTGCCAGCAGTTTAAGGACTAGCGGCTCCTACAATGAGCAGTTCTTC. Translation: CASSLRTSGSYNEQFF.

The chain links TRBV14 to TRBJ1-2; 11 bases fit TRBD1. The V gene end was trimmed by 0 bases and the J gene end by 5 bases; junction bases not matched to a gene: 8. There are 17 residues in the CDR3. CDR1 and CDR2 from the germline V gene are SGHDN and FVKESK. CDR3 in amino acids: CASSQDTGQGALYGYTF. The CDR3 DNA is TGTGCCAGCAGCCAAGACACCGGACAGGGGGCTCTGTATGGCTACACCTTC.

This clone has just one count. The chain has TRBV18 and TRBJ1-2; D unclear. This CDR3 is 13 amino acids long. V was clipped by 6 bases and J by 3 bases, with 11 bases between them. Germline lookup yields CDR1 KGHSH and CDR2 LQKENI. CDR3 sequence: CASSPGPDYGYTF. CDR3 bases: TGTGCCAGCTCCCCTGGACCTGACTATGGCTACACCTTC.

The chain carries TRBV19 and TRBJ2-1; D not certain. The CDR3 sequence is 12 residues long. Germline CDR1 is LNHDA and CDR2 is SQIVND (reference sequence). Trimming left V 3 bases short and J 6 bases short, with 6 bases between. In nucleotides, the CDR3 is TGTGCCAGTAGTATCCAACGCAATGAGCAGTTCTTC. Translated, it gives CASSIQRNEQFF.

This clone was picked up one time. J is TRBJ1-5 and V is TRBV7-8, with D possibly being TRBD1 (5 bases). The CDR3 runs 13 residues. Looked up from germline, CDR1 is SGHVS and CDR2 is FQNEAQ. V lost 4 bases to trimming and J lost 5 bases, with 9 bases between them. The CDR3 coding sequence is TGTGCCAGCAGCTGGACAATTTATCAGCCCCAGCATTTT. Protein: CASSWTIYQPQHF.

The chain uses TRBV29-1 and TRBJ2-3; D is possibly TRBD1 or TRBD2 (5 bases each). Germline V CDR1 and CDR2: SQVTM, ANQGSEA. Trimming pared 2 bases from V and 3 bases from J, leaving 6 bases between. The CDR3 has 12 residues. CDR3 nucleotides: TGCAGCGTTGAATGGGGGACAGATACGCAGTATTTT. Residues: CSVEWGTDTQYF.

The table lists this clone with a few counts. The chain carries TRBV4-1 and TRBJ2-1, with a tentative D call TRBD2 (6 bases). Deletions cut 3 bases from V and 10 bases from J, with 22 bases between. Germline V lookup: CDR1 MGHRA, CDR2 YSYEKL. The CDR3 consists of 16 residues. CDR3: CASSQGGLEGFREQFF. CDR3 nucleotides: TGCGCCAGCAGCCAGGGGGGTCTGGAGGGGTTTAGGGAGCAGTTCTTC.

The V gene is TRBV2, the J gene TRBJ2-2; 7 bases line up with TRBD2. The V gene end was trimmed by 7 bases and the J gene end by 5 bases; junction bases not matched to a gene: 13. Germline V lookup: CDR1 SNHLY, CDR2 FYNNEI. This CDR3 contains 16 residues. CDR3 coding DNA: TGTGCCAGCAAGTTCCGACTGGCGGGAGATACCGGGGAGCTGTTTTTT. Translated: CASKFRLAGDTGELFF.

The chain combines TRBV2 with TRBJ2-1; D may be TRBD2 (5 bases). V was cut by 4 bases and J by 4 bases, with 17 bases left in between. Germline V gives CDR1 SNHLY, CDR2 FYNNEI. This CDR3 comprises 16 residues. CDR3 coding DNA: TGTGCCAGCAGTGGGGAGCGGCGGATTACTTACAATGAGCAGTTCTTC. Its protein product is CASSGERRITYNEQFF.

The chain employs TRBV6-6 and TRBJ2-3; 10 bases match TRBD2. Germline values: CDR1 MNHNY, CDR2 SVGAGI (reference sequence). This CDR3 comprises 15 residues. With V trimmed by 0 bases and J by 5 bases, 2 bases remained unmatched. The CDR3 bases are TGTGCCAGCAGTTACTCAGCGGGGGGGAAAGATACGCAGTATTTT. Translating gives CASSYSAGGKDTQYF.

This clone was observed once. CDR3 sequence: CASGKGRSQETQYF. Written as DNA, the CDR3 is TGTGCCAGCGGGAAGGGACGCTCTCAAGAGACCCAGTACTTC. The gene calls are TRBV9 and TRBJ2-5, with D perhaps being TRBD1 or TRBD2 (5 bases each). V lost 7 bases, J lost 2 bases, and 15 bases lay in between. The CDR3 covers 14 residues. CDR1 and CDR2 (germline): SGDLS, YYNGEE.

A note on this clone: This CDR3 is also generated by other DNA sequences in the sample. J is TRBJ1-1 and V is TRBV11-2; 9 bases align to TRBD1. The CDR3 totals 15 residues. Trimming cost V 3 bases and J 1 base; bases outside gene matches: 3. CDR1 and CDR2 (germline): SGHAT, FQNNGV. The CDR3 coding sequence is TGTGCCAGCAGCTTGGGGACAGGGTGGAACACTGAAGCTTTCTTT. As protein: CASSLGTGWNTEAFF. Using reference TRBV11-2 and TRBJ1-1 for the parts outside the CDR3, the full variable domain is EAGVAQSPRYKIIEKRQSVAFWCNPISGHATLYWYQQILGQGPKLLIQFQNNGVVDDSQLPKDRFSAERLKGVDSTLKIQPAKLEDSAVYLCASSLGTGWNTEAFFGQGTRLTVV.

This chain links TRBV2 with TRBJ2-5, with 11 bases aligning to TRBD2. The V and J ends lost 6 bases and 4 bases, in that order; junction bases with no gene match: 10. This CDR3 is 16 amino acids long. Germline V gene lookup returns CDR1 SNHLY and CDR2 FYNNEI. CDR3 sequence reads: CASRMNSGGAGETQYF. Written as DNA, the CDR3 is TGTGCCAGCAGGATGAATAGCGGGGGGGCGGGAGAGACCCAGTACTTC.

The V and J genes are TRBV5-8 and TRBJ2-7; TRBD1 might be the D (5 bases). Germline V CDR1 and CDR2: SGHTS, YDEGEE. The CDR3 is 15 amino acids. The germline V and J ends were trimmed by 4 bases and 0 bases, with 14 bases remaining between them. The CDR3 reads CASSLRTWSSYEQYF. The CDR3 bases are TGTGCCAGCAGCCTTCGGACATGGAGCTCCTACGAGCAGTACTTC.

The J gene is TRBJ1-1, the V gene TRBV7-2, with D perhaps TRBD1 (6 bases). The length of the CDR3 is 12 residues. Trimming took off 6 bases at V and 8 bases at J, with 13 bases between the two ends. Germline V gene data show CDR1 as SGHTA and CDR2 as FQGNSA. Written as DNA, the CDR3 is TGTGCCAGCAGTCGATATGGACAGGAAGCTTTCTTT. Translated, it gives CASSRYGQEAFF.